Below are 30 T cell receptor beta chains sequenced from a single sample in a study of blood T cell repertoires in COVID-19. Generated by immunoSEQ multiplex PCR, the TCRdb table keeps only in-frame clones and is missing some. The sample shows approximately 110,000 clones, 88% of them seen only once. Sequencing was performed on peripheral blood. These receptors were collected from a woman between 45 and 60 years old with active or convalescent COVID-19.

The gene calls are TRBV19 and TRBJ2-2; 15 nucleotides align to TRBD2. Per the germline V gene, CDR1 is LNHDA and CDR2 is SQIVND (reference sequence). J gave up 7 bases and V 4 bases, and 19 bases lay outside the gene matches. The CDR3 has 21 amino acids. CDR3 residues: CASSRGTDYWTSGRAFGELFF. In DNA form, the CDR3 reads TGTGCCAGTAGTAGGGGGACAGACTACTGGACTAGCGGGAGGGCTTTCGGGGAGCTGTTTTTT.

The chain uses TRBV6-4 and TRBJ1-1, with D possibly being TRBD1 (6 bases). Trimming shortened V by 6 bases and J by 7 bases, and 9 bases separated the two germline ends. Germline values: CDR1 MRHNA, CDR2 SNTAGT. This CDR3 is 11 amino acids long. In DNA, the CDR3 is TGTGCCAGCAGGAGAGGGGGTGAAGCTTTCTTT. Encoded protein: CASRRGGEAFF.

The chain uses TRBV4-2 and TRBJ1-4; 8 bases match TRBD1. The CDR3 length is 16 residues. Losses at the gene ends were 4 bases for V and 3 bases for J; bases not matched to a gene: 7. CDR1 LGHNA and CDR2 YNFKEQ come from the germline V gene. CDR3 residues: CASSLPRTGSNEKLFF. The CDR3 DNA sequence: TGTGCCAGCAGCCTACCGCGGACAGGGTCTAATGAAAAACTGTTTTTT.

The rearrangement joins TRBV6-2 or TRBV6-3 to TRBJ2-7; the D gene is possibly TRBD1 (6 bases). Germline assignment: CDR1 MNHEY and CDR2 SVGEGT. CDR3 size: 11 residues. The V gene lost 4 bases and the J gene lost 5 bases, with 6 bases spanning the gap. CDR3 protein: CASSWGHEQYF. The CDR3 bases are TGTGCCAGCAGTTGGGGGCACGAGCAGTACTTC.

This clone was counted once. The rearrangement uses TRBV6-2 or TRBV6-3 and TRBJ2-7; 7 bases are a match to TRBD1. After removal of 8 bases from V and 0 bases from J, the junction contained 10 bases not matched to a gene. The germline gives CDR1 MNHEY, CDR2 SVGEGT. There are 15 residues in the CDR3. As DNA, the CDR3 is TGTGCCAGCCGTTTCCCGGGACAGCTCTCCTACGAGCAGTACTTC. The encoded protein is CASRFPGQLSYEQYF.

The CDR3, as DNA: TGTGCCTGGACAAGACAGGGCTCCTATGGCTACACCTTC. Amino acid sequence: CAWTRQGSYGYTF. The chain employs TRBV30 and TRBJ1-2; 7 bases fit TRBD1. Germline-derived CDR1 and CDR2 are GTSNPN and SVGIG (reference sequence). The CDR3 has 13 residues. With 4 bases clipped from V and 4 bases from J, the junction kept 6 bases outside the gene matches.

The gene calls are TRBV7-3 and TRBJ2-6, with 10 bases matching TRBD1. V was pared by 5 bases and J by 0 bases, with 1 base of the junction left unmatched. This CDR3 has 16 amino acids. Germline V gene sequence: CDR1 SGHTA, CDR2 FQGTGA. CDR3 protein: CASSRTGGSGANVLTF. CDR3 in DNA: TGTGCCAGCAGCAGGACAGGGGGCTCTGGGGCCAACGTCCTGACTTTC. The full variable domain, in which reference TRBV7-3 and TRBJ2-6 provide the parts outside the CDR3, is GAGVSQTPSNKVTEKGKYVELRCDPISGHTALYWYRQSLGQGPEFLIYFQGTGAADDSGLPNDRFFAVRPEGSVSTLKIQRTERGDSAVYLCASSRTGGSGANVLTFGAGSRLTVL.

The chain carries TRBV5-1 and TRBJ2-5; TRBD2 aligns across 7 bases. The CDR3 is 16 amino acids. Per the germline V gene, CDR1 is SGHRS and CDR2 is YFSETQ. V was clipped by 4 bases and J by 4 bases; unmatched bases: 13. CDR3 loop: CASSGEGDGRPETQYF. The CDR3 DNA is TGCGCCAGCAGCGGGGAGGGAGATGGGAGGCCAGAGACCCAGTACTTC.

The rearrangement joins TRBV27 to TRBJ1-2; perhaps TRBD1 as D (6 bases). V was trimmed by 5 bases and J by 0 bases, leaving 13 bases between them. Germline V lookup: CDR1 MNHEY, CDR2 SMNVEV (reference sequence). The CDR3 length is 15 residues. CDR3 nucleotides: TGTGCCAGCAGTCCAAGGACAGTTTCTAACTATGGCTACACCTTC. Its protein is CASSPRTVSNYGYTF.

This clone was detected a few times. This rearrangement joins TRBV25-1 to TRBJ1-2, with a tentative D call TRBD1 (5 bases). There are 14 residues in the CDR3. From germline, CDR1 is MGHDK and CDR2 SYGVNS. V was shortened by 1 base and J by 4 bases, with 10 bases between the two germline ends. The CDR3 DNA follows: TGTGCCAGCAGTGAATGGGGCCAGTTCTATGGCTACACCTTC. It yields the protein CASSEWGQFYGYTF.

The rearrangement uses TRBV10-3 and TRBJ2-7; TRBD1 agrees at 8 bases. Trimming cost V 8 bases and J 2 bases; bases outside gene matches: 5. The CDR3 extends over 13 amino acids. Germline CDR1 reads ENHRY; CDR2 reads SYGVKD. CDR3 DNA: TGTGCCATCGCGACAGGGGCAACCTACGAGCAGTACTTC. Protein product: CAIATGATYEQYF.

The chain links TRBV6-5 to TRBJ2-1; D is possibly TRBD2 (6 bases). Trimming took 0 bases from V and 2 from J, leaving 11 bases between them. The CDR3 spans 16 residues. Germline loops: CDR1 MNHEY, CDR2 SVGAGI. CDR3 DNA: TGTGCCAGCAGTTACTCTCCAGCGGGCACCTACAATGAGCAGTTCTTC. Translating it yields CASSYSPAGTYNEQFF.

The genes are TRBV9 and TRBJ2-3, with D perhaps TRBD2 (6 bases). Trimming took 0 bases from V and 1 from J, leaving 21 bases between them. This CDR3 is 19 amino acids long. CDR1 is SGDLS and CDR2 is YYNGEE in the germline V gene. The CDR3 loop reads CASSVARGSSVTGTDTQYF. CDR3 coding DNA: TGTGCCAGCAGCGTAGCGCGGGGTTCTAGCGTAACGGGCACAGATACGCAGTATTTT.

This clone was counted a single time. V is TRBV28 and J is TRBJ1-3, with 7 bases that match TRBD1. Per germline, CDR1 MDHEN and CDR2 SYDVKM. This CDR3 has 15 amino acids. The J segment lost 2 bases and the V segment lost 4 bases, leaving 5 bases of the junction unmatched. The CDR3 DNA reads as TGTGCCAGCAGTTCGGCAGGGGGAGCTGGAAACACCATATATTTT. Protein sequence: CASSSAGGAGNTIYF.

The chain uses TRBV18 and TRBJ1-4; 8 bases map to TRBD1. This CDR3 region has 17 residues. Germline V gene sequence: CDR1 KGHSH, CDR2 LQKENI. With 4 bases clipped from V and 0 bases from J, the junction kept 7 bases outside the gene matches. For the CDR3, the DNA is TGTGCCAGCTCACACGGACAGGGACCCGCAACTAATGAAAAACTGTTTTTT. This encodes CASSHGQGPATNEKLFF.

The J gene is TRBJ1-5, the V gene TRBV28, with D unclear. V was clipped by 5 bases and J by 1 base, with 15 bases between them. This CDR3 contains 16 residues. Germline V gene data show CDR1 as MDHEN and CDR2 as SYDVKM. CDR3 sequence (DNA): TGTGCCAGCAGTCTCCCCAAGTTGGCCAGCAATCAGCCCCAGCATTTT. Translated, it gives CASSLPKLASNQPQHF.

The chain combines TRBV2 with TRBJ1-1; a weak D match, TRBD1 (6 bases). V was trimmed by 6 bases and J by 4 bases, leaving 18 bases between them. Germline CDR1 SNHLY, CDR2 FYNNEI. The CDR3 is 15 amino acids. CDR3 sequence reads: CASRIQGRRGTEAFF. Here the CDR3 DNA reads TGTGCCAGCAGGATACAGGGTCGTCGGGGCACTGAAGCTTTCTTT.

This clone appeared once. The chain couples TRBV19 to TRBJ2-1; TRBD1 might be the D (5 bases). CDR3 length: 16 amino acids. Germline V lookup: CDR1 LNHDA, CDR2 SQIVND (reference sequence). V lost 1 base and J 5 bases, leaving 15 bases between the germline ends. In DNA form, the CDR3 reads TGTGCCAGTAGTATAGTAGGAGACAGCACCCACAATGAGCAGTTCTTC. This gives the protein CASSIVGDSTHNEQFF.

This chain uses TRBV19 with TRBJ1-6; D possibly corresponds to TRBD1 (6 bases). Germline loops: CDR1 LNHDA, CDR2 SQIVND (reference sequence). The CDR3 totals 15 residues. Trimming took off 1 base at V and 7 bases at J, with 11 bases between the two ends. The CDR3 DNA follows: TGTGCCAGTAGTATAGGTACAGGGATCAATTCACCCCTCCACTTT. Protein product: CASSIGTGINSPLHF.

V gene TRBV6-2 or TRBV6-3 combines with J gene TRBJ2-7, with D possibly TRBD2 on 6 matching bases. From germline, CDR1 is MNHEY and CDR2 SVGEGT. This CDR3 has 14 residues. V was trimmed by 7 bases and J by 2 bases, leaving 15 bases between them. CDR3 nucleotide sequence: TGTGCCAGCACCCCTGCGGGGTGGCCCTACGAGCAGTACTTC. As protein: CASTPAGWPYEQYF.

The chain carries TRBV19 and TRBJ2-3, with D possibly TRBD2 on 7 matching bases. The germline V and J ends were trimmed by 5 bases and 15 bases, with 24 bases remaining between them. This CDR3 has 14 amino acids. From germline, CDR1 is LNHDA and CDR2 SQIVND (reference sequence). CDR3 DNA: TGTGCCAGTAGTCCGAGGACTAGTCCGAGGGGGGTCTATTTT. As protein: CASSPRTSPRGVYF.

The V gene is TRBV6-1, the J gene TRBJ1-2; D might be TRBD1 (5 bases). With 2 bases removed from V and 7 bases from J, the gap between germline ends came to 14 bases. Looked up from germline, CDR1 is MNHNS and CDR2 is SASEGT. The CDR3 extends over 14 amino acids. The CDR3 region is CASSESGVFGGYTF. In DNA, the CDR3 is TGTGCCAGCAGTGAATCGGGGGTCTTCGGTGGCTACACCTTC.

This chain joins TRBV6-4 and TRBJ2-1, with 7 positions matching TRBD2. The CDR3 is 16 residues long. Germline V gene sequence: CDR1 MRHNA, CDR2 SNTAGT. After removal of 2 bases from V and 8 bases from J, the junction contained 12 bases not matched to a gene. As DNA, the CDR3 is TGTGCCAGCAGTGACCCCCGGACTAGGTCTGGGTATGAGCAGTTCTTC. Its protein product is CASSDPRTRSGYEQFF.

The chain carries TRBV4-3 and TRBJ1-2, with D perhaps matching TRBD1 (5 bases). The V end was cut by 2 bases, the J end by 2 bases, with 15 bases between. The CDR3 runs 16 residues. From germline, CDR1 is LGHNA and CDR2 YSLEER. In DNA, the CDR3 is TGCGCCAGCAGCCAAAATCCCAGGGTAGGCAACTATGGCTACACCTTC. Protein sequence: CASSQNPRVGNYGYTF.

The chain employs TRBV6-1 and TRBJ1-1; TRBD1 matches at 8 bases. Germline trimming cut 0 bases from V and 4 bases from J; bases unmatched to any gene: 10. The length of the CDR3 is 17 residues. The germline V gene encodes CDR1 MNHNS and CDR2 SASEGT. The CDR3 here is CASSEARQGWLSTEAFF. Written as DNA, the CDR3 is TGTGCCAGCAGTGAAGCACGACAGGGGTGGTTGAGCACTGAAGCTTTCTTT.

This clone was recorded a few times. The rearrangement uses TRBV28 and TRBJ2-1; D remains ambiguous. Germline V gene sequence: CDR1 MDHEN, CDR2 SYDVKM. This CDR3 has 11 residues. The V gene lost 11 bases and the J gene lost 0 bases, with 5 bases spanning the gap. The CDR3 DNA sequence: TGTGCCGTATTCTCCTACAATGAGCAGTTCTTC. It encodes CAVFSYNEQFF.

Here the CDR3 reads CASSQTSGRFYEQYF. Written as DNA, the CDR3 is TGTGCCAGCAGCCAGACTAGCGGGAGGTTCTACGAGCAGTACTTC. This sequence joins TRBV6-2 or TRBV6-3 and TRBJ2-7; TRBD2 agrees at 13 bases. The CDR3 extends over 15 amino acids. The ends lost 6 bases at V and 3 bases at J; junction bases unmatched: 5. The V gene's germline CDR1 is MNHEY and CDR2 SVGEGT.

The gene calls are TRBV5-4 and TRBJ2-3; no clear D. Trimming shortened V by 3 bases and J by 1 base, and 6 bases separated the two germline ends. Germline CDR1 and CDR2: SGHNT and YYREEE (reference sequence). The CDR3 sequence is 13 residues long. CDR3 protein: CASSSTGTDTQYF. The CDR3 DNA is TGTGCCAGCAGCTCAACTGGCACAGATACGCAGTATTTT.

The chain carries TRBV6-6 and TRBJ2-1; 8 nucleotides match TRBD2. Germline V gives CDR1 MNHNY, CDR2 SVGAGI (reference sequence). Losses at the gene ends were 5 bases for V and 2 bases for J; bases not matched to a gene: 5. CDR3 length equals 15 residues. Here the CDR3 reads CASSHSGITYNEQFF. DNA for the CDR3: TGTGCCAGCAGTCATAGCGGGATAACCTACAATGAGCAGTTCTTC.

The chain uses TRBV19 and TRBJ2-7; D is uncertain. The V and J ends lost 5 bases and 1 base respectively, with 12 bases between them. Per germline, CDR1 LNHDA and CDR2 SQIVND (reference sequence). The CDR3 totals 14 residues. The CDR3 DNA reads as TGTGCCAGTAGTCCCCTCGGTATATCCTACGAGCAGTACTTC. This encodes CASSPLGISYEQYF.